Each of the 26 T cell receptor beta chains below was sequenced from the same sample in a study of metastatic and nonmetastatic thyroid tumors. Thyroid surgery had not been preceded by any treatment in any patient. TCRdb re-called the PCR reads via MiXCR. This sample has around 89,000 clones; 14% to 15% occur once, and the top ten carry roughly 3.9%. Sequencing was performed on blood. The source is a female donor with papillary thyroid cancer or a benign thyroid nodule (not recorded which). Some clones in this sample may be carry-over from other donors' samples.

The table lists this clone with many counts. V usage is TRBV20-1 and J usage is TRBJ1-5; 9 bases map to TRBD1. The CDR3 is 16 residues long. CDR1 DFQATT and CDR2 SNEGSKA come from the germline V gene (reference sequence). V lost 6 bases and J lost 1; bases outside the gene matches: 10. The DNA of the CDR3 is TGCAGTGCCCGCCACAGGGGGCGCAGGAGCAATCAGCCCCAGCATTTT. Amino acids: CSARHRGRRSNQPQHF.

By sample share, this clone is medium-sized. The chain joins TRBV19 to TRBJ1-3; D not resolved. V gave up 10 bases and J gave up 3 bases, with 13 bases separating them. This CDR3 is 13 amino acids long. Germline V gene data show CDR1 as LNHDA and CDR2 as SQIVND (reference sequence). The CDR3 reads CATQGLGGNTIYF. CDR3 bases: TGTGCCACTCAAGGCCTCGGTGGAAACACCATATATTTT.

This clone was counted once. The chain links TRBV5-1 to TRBJ1-1; no firm D call. Germline V gives CDR1 SGHRS, CDR2 YFSETQ. The CDR3 spans 15 residues. Trimming shortened V by 4 bases and J by 0 bases, and 13 bases separated the two germline ends. The CDR3 sequence: CASSPLVQVNTEAFF. The CDR3 region has the DNA TGCGCCAGCAGCCCACTAGTTCAGGTGAACACTGAAGCTTTCTTT.

Of note for this clone: One junction end does not reproduce the germline sequence, and a read error may be involved. V usage is TRBV20-1 and J usage is TRBJ1-5, with TRBD1 matching over 7 bases. The CDR3 runs to 12 residues. Germline V lookup: CDR1 DFQATT, CDR2 SNEGSKA (reference sequence). The CDR3 DNA reads as TGCAGTGCTTTAACAGGGGATCGGCCCCATCATTTT. Amino acid sequence: CSALTGDRPHHF.

This sequence joins TRBV6-1 and TRBJ1-6; D is undetermined. V dropped 4 bases and J dropped 5 bases, with 9 bases sitting between them. Germline CDR1 reads MNHNS; CDR2 reads SASEGT. CDR3 size: 14 residues. The CDR3 DNA sequence: TGTGCCAGCAGTGGTCCAGACAATAATTCACCCCTCCACTTT. Amino acid sequence: CASSGPDNNSPLHF.

This clone was counted ten times or more. The CDR3 sequence: CASGHLDGYTF. The DNA for the CDR3 is TGTGCCAGCGGACATCTCGATGGCTACACCTTC. The rearrangement uses TRBV14 and TRBJ1-2, with D possibly TRBD1 on 5 matching bases. The V gene's germline CDR1 is SGHDN and CDR2 FVKESK. Trimming stripped 8 bases from V and 6 bases from J, with 10 bases between. The CDR3 sequence is 11 residues long. Complete variable domain (other parts from reference TRBV14 and TRBJ1-2): EAGVTQFPSHSVIEKGQTVTLRCDPISGHDNLYWYRRVMGKEIKFLLHFVKESKQDESGMPNNRFLAERTGGTYSTLKVQPAELEDSGVYFCASGHLDGYTFGSGTRLTVV.

A note on this clone: With a much larger clone just one base away, this may be a read error. The chain combines TRBV4-2 with TRBJ2-5; D remains unclear. The germline V gene encodes CDR1 LGHNA and CDR2 YNFKEQ. The CDR3 covers 13 residues. V was shortened by 0 bases and J by 5 bases, with 7 bases between the two germline ends. The CDR3 sequence is CASSQDESETQYF. CDR3 DNA sequence: TGTGCCAGCAGCCAAGATGAGTCCGAGACCCAGTACTTC.

This clone showed up many times. The chain carries TRBV4-1 and TRBJ1-4, with D possibly TRBD1 on 5 matching bases. The ends were cut back, 0 bases at V and 13 bases at J, with 12 bases in the middle. The CDR3 loop spans 13 amino acids. Germline-derived CDR1 and CDR2 are MGHRA and YSYEKL. The CDR3 reads CASSQDEGRGLFF. In DNA, the CDR3 is TGCGCCAGCAGCCAAGATGAGGGGAGGGGACTGTTTTTT.

Of note for this clone: The junction departs from the called germline gene at one end, perhaps through a read error. The chain carries TRBV28 and TRBJ2-3; D possibly matches TRBD1 or TRBD2 (6 bases each). CDR3 length: 16 residues. The germline V gene has CDR1 MDHEN and CDR2 SYDVKM. The CDR3 nucleotides read TGTGCCAGAAGTTTGTCTTGGGGGGCCGGCGCAGATACGCAGTATTTT. This encodes CARSLSWGAGADTQYF.

At least ten counts were recorded for this clone. The rearrangement joins TRBV5-1 to TRBJ2-1; no definite D call. The CDR3 runs to 12 residues. Germline V CDR1 and CDR2: SGHRS, YFSETQ. The V and J ends lost 0 bases and 10 bases respectively, with 8 bases between them. The CDR3 nucleotides read TGCGCCAGCAGCTTGGAAGGGTTGGAGCAGTTCTTC. This gives the protein CASSLEGLEQFF.

This clone was counted at least ten times. This sequence joins TRBV2 and TRBJ2-5; D ambiguous. Germline CDR1 is SNHLY and CDR2 is FYNNEI. The V gene lost 7 bases and the J gene lost 2 bases, with 11 bases spanning the gap. This CDR3 is built from 13 residues. CDR3 nucleotide sequence: TGTGCCAGCATGGCGAACCCTCAAGAGACCCAGTACTTC. Translated, it gives CASMANPQETQYF.

This chain uses TRBV27 with TRBJ1-5; D is perhaps TRBD1 (6 bases). The CDR3 is made up of 14 amino acids. The V gene lost 5 bases and the J gene lost 4 bases, with 12 bases spanning the gap. CDR1 and CDR2 from the germline V gene are MNHEY and SMNVEV (reference sequence). The CDR3 nucleotides are TGTGCCAGCAGTCCTGGGACAAGTAATCAGCCCCAGCATTTT. Its translation: CASSPGTSNQPQHF.

Comment on this clone: A read error may be the cause here, since a much bigger clone is one base away. The V gene is TRBV7-2, the J gene TRBJ2-7; D is unresolved. The V end was cut by 5 bases, the J end by 9 bases, with 20 bases between. Germline CDR1 SGHTA, CDR2 FQGNSA. This CDR3 region has 14 residues. As DNA, the CDR3 is TGTGCCAGCAGCCTAGGTTCATGGGCGGAAGGGCAGTACTTC. This sequence encodes CASSLGSWAEGQYF.

In its sample, this clone was seen many times. Distinct nucleotide sequences in the sample also encode this CDR3. This chain joins TRBV4-2 and TRBJ1-1, with D unclear. Per germline, CDR1 LGHNA and CDR2 YNFKEQ. The CDR3 runs to 14 residues. V was pared by 0 bases and J by 1 base, with 6 bases between. The CDR3 DNA reads TGTGCCAGCAGCCAAGATAGCTGGAACACTGAAGCTTTCTTT. Residues: CASSQDSWNTEAFF.

This clone has ten or more counts. V is TRBV10-1 and J is TRBJ1-1, with 7 bases fitting TRBD1. CDR3 length: 14 amino acids. In germline, CDR1 is WNHNN, CDR2 SYGVQD (reference sequence). With 6 bases clipped from V and 6 bases from J, the junction kept 10 bases outside the gene matches. In DNA, the CDR3 is TGCGCCAGCAGCCCGACAGGGAGGGCGTCTGAAGCTTTCTTT. Translating gives CASSPTGRASEAFF.

This clone was seen many times. The rearrangement links TRBV18 to TRBJ2-7; TRBD1 agrees at 8 bases. CDR3 length: 15 amino acids. Germline trimming cut 6 bases from V and 0 bases from J; bases unmatched to any gene: 7. Germline lookup yields CDR1 KGHSH and CDR2 LQKENI. In DNA, the CDR3 is TGTGCCAGCTCTAAAATTGGGACAGGCTCCTACGAGCAGTACTTC. Residues: CASSKIGTGSYEQYF.

About this clone: A read error is possible here, since a much larger clone lies one base away. CDR3 loop: CSARGGTNHPQHF. The CDR3 DNA is TGCAGTGCTAGAGGGGGGACCAATCATCCCCAGCATTTT. The rearrangement uses TRBV20-1 and TRBJ1-5; TRBD1 might be the D (5 bases). This CDR3 has 13 residues. From germline, CDR1 is DFQATT and CDR2 SNEGSKA (reference sequence).

Points on this clone: A junction end diverges from the germline sequence, so it may reflect a read error. This chain connects TRBV5-6 to TRBJ2-6; D is undetermined. The CDR3 has 15 amino acids. Germline V lookup: CDR1 SGHDT, CDR2 YYEEEE. DNA of the CDR3: TGTTCCAGCAGCTTGGTCAACTCTGGGGCCAACGTCCTGACTTTC. Its protein product is CSSSLVNSGANVLTF.

This clone was seen at least ten times. V and J are TRBV28 and TRBJ2-7, with D perhaps matching TRBD1 or TRBD2 (5 bases each). CDR1 is MDHEN, CDR2 SYDVKM, per germline. The CDR3 sequence is 14 residues long. V lost 8 bases and J 6 bases, leaving 20 bases between the germline ends. The CDR3 protein is CASGGDTLSPEQYF. In DNA, the CDR3 is TGTGCCAGCGGGGGAGACACCCTATCCCCCGAGCAGTACTTC.

A word on this clone: A single base separates this from a much larger clone, so it may be a read error. Other nucleotide sequences in the sample specify the same CDR3. The V gene is TRBV29-1, the J gene TRBJ1-1, with TRBD1 as a possible D gene (6 bases). The germline V gene encodes CDR1 SQVTM and CDR2 ANQGSEA. Trimming left V 3 bases short and J 8 bases short, with 19 bases between. CDR3 length: 14 amino acids. CDR3 DNA sequence: TGCAGCGTTGATGTGGCCAGGGGACTTAGCGAAGCTTTCTTT. This codes for CSVDVARGLSEAFF.

This clone was recorded many times. Distinct nucleotide sequences in the sample also encode this CDR3. This rearrangement joins TRBV5-1 to TRBJ1-2; TRBD1 aligns across 7 bases. The germline CDR1 and CDR2 sequences are SGHRS and YFSETQ. The CDR3 consists of 14 residues. J gave up 6 bases and V 4 bases, and 9 bases lay outside the gene matches. CDR3 coding DNA: TGCGCCAGCAGCATACGACAGGGCCCCCATGGCTACACCTTC. Protein: CASSIRQGPHGYTF.

Many counts were recorded for this clone. The chain employs TRBV11-1 and TRBJ2-1; 15 bases are shared with TRBD2. Germline CDR1 SGHAT, CDR2 FQDESV (reference sequence). V lost 1 base to trimming and J lost 4 bases; unmatched junction nucleotides: 5. CDR3 length: 18 amino acids. CDR3 protein: CASSLGPGLAGGYNEQFF. CDR3 bases: TGTGCCAGCAGCTTAGGTCCGGGACTAGCGGGGGGTTACAATGAGCAGTTCTTC. The full variable domain, rest sourced from reference TRBV11-1 and TRBJ2-1, is EAEVAQSPRYKITEKSQAVAFWCDPISGHATLYWYRQILGQGPELLVQFQDESVVDDSQLPKDRFSAERLKGVDSTLKIQPAELGDSAMYLCASSLGPGLAGGYNEQFFGPGTRLTVL.

This clone was seen ten or more times. The chain joins TRBV25-1 to TRBJ2-3; D perhaps matches TRBD1 (5 bases). The CDR3 has 14 amino acids. Trimming cost V 4 bases and J 4 bases, with 12 bases left between them. Per germline, CDR1 MGHDK and CDR2 SYGVNS. This chain's CDR3 is CASSAQSGSDTQYF. The CDR3 bases are TGTGCCAGCAGTGCCCAGTCAGGGTCAGATACGCAGTATTTT.

The table lists this clone with many counts. This sample includes further DNA sequences coding for the same CDR3. The chain has TRBV9 and TRBJ1-2; 8 nucleotides match TRBD1. From germline, CDR1 is SGDLS and CDR2 YYNGEE. The junction had 0 bases not matched to a gene; V was cut back by 0 bases and J by 2 bases. The CDR3 is made up of 14 amino acids. CDR3 sequence reads: CASSVGQGNYGYTF. The DNA of the CDR3 is TGTGCCAGCAGCGTAGGACAGGGGAACTATGGCTACACCTTC.

The chain employs TRBV18 and TRBJ2-7; tentative D call: TRBD2 (6 bases). V shed 6 bases and J shed 4 bases, with 28 bases lying between them. CDR1 and CDR2 from the germline V gene are KGHSH and LQKENI. The CDR3 is made up of 18 amino acids. This CDR3 is CASSLRAQSGTAAYEQYF. The DNA of the CDR3 is TGTGCCAGCTCCCTCCGTGCCCAGTCCGGGACTGCAGCATACGAGCAGTACTTC.

Ten or more counts support this clone. V and J are TRBV19 and TRBJ1-5; the D gene is possibly TRBD1 (6 bases). CDR1 is LNHDA and CDR2 is SQIVND in the germline V gene (reference sequence). Trimming stripped 1 base from V and 5 bases from J, with 12 bases between. This CDR3 comprises 15 residues. Here the CDR3 reads CASSIVNRADQPQHF. DNA of the CDR3: TGTGCCAGTAGTATAGTTAACAGGGCCGATCAGCCCCAGCATTTT.